This T cell receptor (beta chain) was identified during a study of technical replicates of blood from a handful of donors. The germline V gene has CDR1 SGHNT and CDR2 YYREEE (reference sequence). V gave up 6 bases and J gave up 4 bases; unmatched junction bases: 10. The CDR3 is made up of 15 amino acids. Profiled with immunoSEQ multiplex PCR; TCRdb holds only in-frame clones, not every one. In the table there are roughly 62,000 clones, around 92% of which are singletons. Source material: PBMCs. This chain joins TRBV5-4 and TRBJ2-3, with 8 bases lining up with TRBD2. The receptor was isolated from a human donor in good health. Some clones in this sample may be carry-over from other donors' samples. The CDR3 here is CASKTLAGLADTQYF. Written as DNA, the CDR3 is TGTGCCAGCAAGACCTTAGCGGGACTCGCAGATACGCAGTATTTT.